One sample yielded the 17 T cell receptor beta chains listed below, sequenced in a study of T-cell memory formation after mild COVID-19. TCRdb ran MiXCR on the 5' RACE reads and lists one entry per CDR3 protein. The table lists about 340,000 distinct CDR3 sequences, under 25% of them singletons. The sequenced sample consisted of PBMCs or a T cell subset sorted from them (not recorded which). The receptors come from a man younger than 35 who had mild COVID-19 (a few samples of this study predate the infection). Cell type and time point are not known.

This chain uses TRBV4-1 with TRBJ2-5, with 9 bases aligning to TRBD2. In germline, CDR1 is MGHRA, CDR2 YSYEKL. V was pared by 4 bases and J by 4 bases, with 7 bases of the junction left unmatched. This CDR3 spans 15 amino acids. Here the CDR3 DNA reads TGCGCCAGCAGCCGCCTACCGGGACTAGCAGAGACCCAGTACTTC. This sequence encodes CASSRLPGLAETQYF.

CDR3 protein: CASSPQGVDYGYTF. CDR3 in DNA: TGTGCCAGCAGTCCACAGGGGGTGGACTATGGCTACACCTTC. This chain joins TRBV12-3 or TRBV12-4 and TRBJ1-2; 8 positions agree with TRBD1. Trimming cost V 5 bases and J 3 bases; bases outside gene matches: 5. This CDR3 has 14 residues.

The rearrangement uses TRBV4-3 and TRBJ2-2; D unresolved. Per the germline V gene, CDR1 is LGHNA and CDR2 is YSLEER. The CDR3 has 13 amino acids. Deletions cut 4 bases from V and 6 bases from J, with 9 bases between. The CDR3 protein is CASSLNPAGELFF. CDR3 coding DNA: TGCGCCAGCAGCCTCAACCCCGCCGGGGAGCTGTTTTTT.

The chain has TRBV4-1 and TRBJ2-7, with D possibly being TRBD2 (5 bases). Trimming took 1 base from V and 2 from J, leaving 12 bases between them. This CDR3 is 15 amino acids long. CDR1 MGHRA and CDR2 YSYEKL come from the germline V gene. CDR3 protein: CASSQGREAAYEQYF. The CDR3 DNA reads TGCGCCAGCAGCCAAGGACGGGAAGCGGCCTACGAGCAGTACTTC.

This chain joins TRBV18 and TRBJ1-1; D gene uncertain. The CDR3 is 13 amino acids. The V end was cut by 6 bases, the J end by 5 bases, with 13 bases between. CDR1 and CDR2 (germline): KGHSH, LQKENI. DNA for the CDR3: TGTGCCAGCTCGCAAACGGGAAGGACTGAAGCTTTCTTT. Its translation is CASSQTGRTEAFF. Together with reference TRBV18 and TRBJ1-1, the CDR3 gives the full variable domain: NAGVMQNPRHLVRRRGQEARLRCSPMKGHSHVYWYRQLPEEGLKFMVYLQKENIIDESGMPKERFSAEFPKEGPSILRIQQVVRGDSAAYFCASSQTGRTEAFFGQGTRLTVV.

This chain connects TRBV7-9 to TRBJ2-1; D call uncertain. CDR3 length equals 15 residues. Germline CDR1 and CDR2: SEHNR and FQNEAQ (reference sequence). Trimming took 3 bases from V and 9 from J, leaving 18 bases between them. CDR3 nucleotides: TGTGCCAGCAGCTTCGTGGGGTCCGTTATGGTTGAGCAGTTCTTC. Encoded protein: CASSFVGSVMVEQFF.

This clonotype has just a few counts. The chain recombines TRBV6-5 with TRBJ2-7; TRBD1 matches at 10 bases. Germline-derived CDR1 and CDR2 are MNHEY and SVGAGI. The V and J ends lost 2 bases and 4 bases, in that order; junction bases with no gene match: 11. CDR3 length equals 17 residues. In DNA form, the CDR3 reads TGTGCCAGCAGTTACGCCGGGACAGGGGAGGTAGTGTACGAGCAGTACTTC. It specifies CASSYAGTGEVVYEQYF.

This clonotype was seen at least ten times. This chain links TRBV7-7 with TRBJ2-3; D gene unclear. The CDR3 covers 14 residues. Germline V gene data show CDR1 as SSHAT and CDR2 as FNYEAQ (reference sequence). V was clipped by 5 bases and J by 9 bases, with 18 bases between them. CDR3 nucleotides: TGTGCCAGCAGCCAAGCTGGGCTTCCTGACACGCAGTATTTT. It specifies CASSQAGLPDTQYF. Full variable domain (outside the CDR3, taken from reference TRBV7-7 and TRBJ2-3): GAGVSQSPRYKVTKRGQDVTLRCDPISSHATLYWYQQALGQGPEFLTYFNYEAQPDKSGLPSDRFSAERPEGSISTLTIQRTEQRDSAMYRCASSQAGLPDTQYFGPGTRLTVL.

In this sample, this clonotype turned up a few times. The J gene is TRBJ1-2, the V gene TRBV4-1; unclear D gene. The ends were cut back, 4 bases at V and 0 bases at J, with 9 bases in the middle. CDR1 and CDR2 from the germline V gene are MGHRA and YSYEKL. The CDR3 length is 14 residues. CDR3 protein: CASSPRESNYGYTF. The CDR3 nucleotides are TGCGCCAGCAGCCCCCGGGAGTCTAACTATGGCTACACCTTC.

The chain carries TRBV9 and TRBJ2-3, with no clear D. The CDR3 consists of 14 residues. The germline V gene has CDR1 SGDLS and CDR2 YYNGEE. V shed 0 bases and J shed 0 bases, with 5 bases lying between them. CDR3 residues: CASSVVGSTDTQYF. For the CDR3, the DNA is TGTGCCAGCAGCGTAGTCGGGAGCACAGATACGCAGTATTTT. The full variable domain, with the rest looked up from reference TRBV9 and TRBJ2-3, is DSGVTQTPKHLITATGQRVTLRCSPRSGDLSVYWYQQSLDQGLQFLIQYYNGEERAKGNILERFSAQQFPDLHSELNLSSLELGDSALYFCASSVVGSTDTQYFGPGTRLTVL.

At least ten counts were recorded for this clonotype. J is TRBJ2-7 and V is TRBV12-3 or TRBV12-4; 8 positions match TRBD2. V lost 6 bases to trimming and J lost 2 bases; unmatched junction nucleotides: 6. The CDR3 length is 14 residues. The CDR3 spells CASRTAGGAYEQYF. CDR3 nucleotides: TGTGCCAGCAGAACCGCGGGGGGCGCCTACGAGCAGTACTTC.

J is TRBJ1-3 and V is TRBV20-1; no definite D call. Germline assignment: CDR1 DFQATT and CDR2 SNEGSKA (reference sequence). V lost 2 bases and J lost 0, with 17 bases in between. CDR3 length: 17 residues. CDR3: CSARPTLTLSSGNTIYF. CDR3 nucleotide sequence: TGCAGTGCTAGACCCACCTTAACCTTAAGCTCTGGAAACACCATATATTTT.

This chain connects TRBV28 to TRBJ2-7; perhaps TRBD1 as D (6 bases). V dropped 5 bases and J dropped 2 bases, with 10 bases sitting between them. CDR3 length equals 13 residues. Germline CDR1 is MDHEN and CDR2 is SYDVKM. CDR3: CASSRDIPYEQYF. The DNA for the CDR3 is TGTGCCAGCAGTCGGGACATTCCCTACGAGCAGTACTTC.

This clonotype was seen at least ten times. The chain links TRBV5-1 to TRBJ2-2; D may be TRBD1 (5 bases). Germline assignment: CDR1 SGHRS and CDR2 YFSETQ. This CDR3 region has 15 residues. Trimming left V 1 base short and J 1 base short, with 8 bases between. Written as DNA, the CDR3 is TGCGCCAGCAGCTTGAGTAGGGGGAACACCGGGGAGCTGTTTTTT. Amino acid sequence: CASSLSRGNTGELFF.

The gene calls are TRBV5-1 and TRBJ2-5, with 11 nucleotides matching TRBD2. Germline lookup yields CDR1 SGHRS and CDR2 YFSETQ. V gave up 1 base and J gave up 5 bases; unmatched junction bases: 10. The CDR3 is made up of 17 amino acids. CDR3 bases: TGCGCCAGCAGCTTGAACCCCCTAGCGGGGGGATGGGAGACCCAGTACTTC. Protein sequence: CASSLNPLAGGWETQYF.

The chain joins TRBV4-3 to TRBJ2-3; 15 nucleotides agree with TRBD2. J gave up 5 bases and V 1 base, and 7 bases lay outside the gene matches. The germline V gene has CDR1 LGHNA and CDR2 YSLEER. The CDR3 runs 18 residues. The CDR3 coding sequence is TGCGCCAGCAGCCAAGGGACTAGCGGGGGGGCCCCCGGAGATACGCAGTATTTT. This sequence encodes CASSQGTSGGAPGDTQYF.

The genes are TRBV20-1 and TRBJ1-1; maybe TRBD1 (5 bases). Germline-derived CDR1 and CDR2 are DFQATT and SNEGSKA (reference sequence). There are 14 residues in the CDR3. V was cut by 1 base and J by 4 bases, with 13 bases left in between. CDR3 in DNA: TGCAGTGCTAGAGGAAGCAGGGCTGGCACTGAAGCTTTCTTT. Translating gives CSARGSRAGTEAFF.